This T cell receptor beta chain was profiled in a study of Tregs in tolerant kidney transplant recipients. General study results and limits: Tolerant patients' donor-specific Tregs expanded beyond overall Tregs, suggesting antigen-driven growth.

Related graft donors supplied nonmyeloablative bone marrow transplants, and mixed chimerism was transient. Only in-frame clones appear in the TCRdb table, and some are missing; sequencing was by immunoSEQ multiplex PCR. The listing records over 14,000 clones. About this clone itself: Its cognate antigen is unknown.

The origin of this receptor is a human patient who received a combined kidney and bone marrow transplant. Part of the T cell pool may stem from the graft donor. This sample comprised CD4+ T cells from blood (PBMCs), obtained 12 months after the transplant.

Partial CDR3 DNA: TGTGCCAGCAGAAACAGGGAAAGCTCCTACAATGAG. Its translation: CASRNRESSYNE. From start to end, the CDR3 is CASRNRESSYNEQFF. The rearrangement uses TRBV2 and TRBJ2-1; weak D call: TRBD1 (6 bases). The CDR3 end is not reached by the read, which stops 3 residues before it; the germline J gene fills it in. The V end lost 6 bases, the J end lost 0 bases, and 12 bases lay between the germline ends. The germline CDR1 and CDR2 sequences are SNHLY and FYNNEI. This CDR3 contains 15 residues.